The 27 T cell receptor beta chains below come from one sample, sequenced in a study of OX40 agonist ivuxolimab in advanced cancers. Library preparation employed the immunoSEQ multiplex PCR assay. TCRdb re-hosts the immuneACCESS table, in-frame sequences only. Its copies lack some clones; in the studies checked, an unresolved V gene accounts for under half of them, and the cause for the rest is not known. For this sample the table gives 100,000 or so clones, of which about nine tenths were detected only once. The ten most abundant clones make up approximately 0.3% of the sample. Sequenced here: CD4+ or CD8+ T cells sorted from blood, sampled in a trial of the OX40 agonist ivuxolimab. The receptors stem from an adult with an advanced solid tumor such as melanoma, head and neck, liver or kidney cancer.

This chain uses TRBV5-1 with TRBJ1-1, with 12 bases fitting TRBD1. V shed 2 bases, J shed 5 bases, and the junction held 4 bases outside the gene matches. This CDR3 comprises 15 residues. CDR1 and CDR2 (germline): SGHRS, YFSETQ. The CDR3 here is CASSFWDRGRTEAFF. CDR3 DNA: TGCGCCAGCAGCTTTTGGGACAGGGGGCGAACTGAAGCTTTCTTT.

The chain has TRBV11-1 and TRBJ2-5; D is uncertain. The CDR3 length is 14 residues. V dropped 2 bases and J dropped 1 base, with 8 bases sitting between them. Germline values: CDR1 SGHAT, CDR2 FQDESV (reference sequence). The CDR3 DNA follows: TGTGCCAGCAGCTTACGCGGTTCCCAAGAGACCCAGTACTTC. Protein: CASSLRGSQETQYF.

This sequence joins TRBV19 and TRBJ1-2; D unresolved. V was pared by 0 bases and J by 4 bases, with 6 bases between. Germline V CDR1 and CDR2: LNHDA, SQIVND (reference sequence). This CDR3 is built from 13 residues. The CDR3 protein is CASSIEPAYGYTF. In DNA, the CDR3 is TGTGCCAGTAGTATAGAACCAGCCTATGGCTACACCTTC.

CDR3 region: CAWSPGLVDQPQHF. CDR3 bases: TGTGCCTGGAGTCCGGGACTCGTCGATCAGCCCCAGCATTTT. The chain couples TRBV30 to TRBJ1-5, with D perhaps TRBD1 (5 bases). Trimming stripped 2 bases from V and 5 bases from J, with 13 bases between. This CDR3 contains 14 residues. The germline CDR1 and CDR2 sequences are GTSNPN and SVGIG (reference sequence).

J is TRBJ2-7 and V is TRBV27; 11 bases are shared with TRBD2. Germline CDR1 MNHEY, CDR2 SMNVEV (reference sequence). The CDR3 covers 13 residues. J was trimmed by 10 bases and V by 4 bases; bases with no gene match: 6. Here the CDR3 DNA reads TGTGCCAGCAGTTGGGATAGCGGGAGGGCCCAGTACTTC. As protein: CASSWDSGRAQYF.

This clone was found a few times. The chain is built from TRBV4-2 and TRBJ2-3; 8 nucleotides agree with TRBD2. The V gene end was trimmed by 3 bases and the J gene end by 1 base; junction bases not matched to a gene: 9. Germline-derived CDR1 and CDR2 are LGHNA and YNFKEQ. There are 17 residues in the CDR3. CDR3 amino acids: CASSQTPGGRRTDTQYF. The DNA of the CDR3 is TGTGCCAGCAGCCAGACCCCGGGGGGGCGCCGCACAGATACGCAGTATTTT.

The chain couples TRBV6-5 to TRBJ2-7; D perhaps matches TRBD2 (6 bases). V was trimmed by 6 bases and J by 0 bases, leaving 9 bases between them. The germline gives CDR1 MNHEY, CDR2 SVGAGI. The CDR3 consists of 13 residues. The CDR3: CASRWTNSYEQYF. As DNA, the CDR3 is TGTGCCAGCAGGTGGACTAACTCCTACGAGCAGTACTTC.

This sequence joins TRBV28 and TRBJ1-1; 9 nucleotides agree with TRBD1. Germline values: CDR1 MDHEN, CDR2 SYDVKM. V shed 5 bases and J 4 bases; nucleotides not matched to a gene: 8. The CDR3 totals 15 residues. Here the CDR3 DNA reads TGTGCCAGCAGTACGCACAGGGGGCTTGGCACTGAAGCTTTCTTT. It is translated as CASSTHRGLGTEAFF.

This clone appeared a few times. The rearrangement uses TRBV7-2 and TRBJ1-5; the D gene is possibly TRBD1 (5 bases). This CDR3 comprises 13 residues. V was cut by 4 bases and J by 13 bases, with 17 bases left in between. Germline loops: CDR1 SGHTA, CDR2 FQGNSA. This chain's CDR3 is CASSSTGTDKQHF. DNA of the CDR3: TGTGCCAGCAGCTCAACCGGGACCGACAAACAGCATTTT.

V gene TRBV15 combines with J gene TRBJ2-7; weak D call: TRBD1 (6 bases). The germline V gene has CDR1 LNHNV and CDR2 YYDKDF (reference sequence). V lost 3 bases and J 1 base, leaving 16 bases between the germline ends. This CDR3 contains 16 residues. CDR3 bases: TGTGCCACCAGCAGTCTATCCTACAGGGATTCCTACGAGCAGTACTTC. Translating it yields CATSSLSYRDSYEQYF.

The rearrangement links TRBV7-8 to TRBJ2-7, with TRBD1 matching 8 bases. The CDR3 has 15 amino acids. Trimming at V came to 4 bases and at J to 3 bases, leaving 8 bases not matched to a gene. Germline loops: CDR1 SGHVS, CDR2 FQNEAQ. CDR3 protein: CASSYMDRAGYEQYF. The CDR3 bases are TGTGCCAGCAGCTATATGGACAGGGCGGGCTACGAGCAGTACTTC.

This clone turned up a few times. CDR3 bases: TGTGCCAGCAGTTTTGGCGGGAGCGGGCTCAATGAGCAGTTCTTC. It encodes CASSFGGSGLNEQFF. The V call is TRBV28, the J call TRBJ2-1; 7 bases fit TRBD2. V shed 3 bases and J 6 bases; nucleotides not matched to a gene: 8. Germline CDR1 is MDHEN and CDR2 is SYDVKM. The CDR3 contains 15 residues. Supplemented by reference TRBV28 and TRBJ2-1, the full variable domain reads DVKVTQSSRYLVKRTGEKVFLECVQDMDHENMFWYRQDPGLGLRLIYFSYDVKMKEKGDIPEGYSVSREKKERFSLILESASTNQTSMYLCASSFGGSGLNEQFFGPGTRLTVL.

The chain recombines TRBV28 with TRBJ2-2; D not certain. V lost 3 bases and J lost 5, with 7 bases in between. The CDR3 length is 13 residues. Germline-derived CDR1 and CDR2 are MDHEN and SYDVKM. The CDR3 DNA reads TGTGCCAGCAGTTTTCTCCGGACCGGGGAGCTGTTTTTT. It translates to CASSFLRTGELFF.

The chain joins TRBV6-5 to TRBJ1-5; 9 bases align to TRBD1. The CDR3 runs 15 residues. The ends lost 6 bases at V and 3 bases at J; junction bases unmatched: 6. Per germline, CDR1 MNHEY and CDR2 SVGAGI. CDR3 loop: CASRSDRGDNQPQHF. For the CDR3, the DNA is TGTGCCAGCAGATCGGACAGGGGCGACAATCAGCCCCAGCATTTT.

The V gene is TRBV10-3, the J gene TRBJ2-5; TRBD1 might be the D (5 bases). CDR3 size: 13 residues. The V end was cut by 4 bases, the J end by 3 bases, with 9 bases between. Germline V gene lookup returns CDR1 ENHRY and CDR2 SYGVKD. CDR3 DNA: TGTGCCATCAGTGGATCGACAGAAGAGACCCAGTACTTC. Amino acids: CAISGSTEETQYF.

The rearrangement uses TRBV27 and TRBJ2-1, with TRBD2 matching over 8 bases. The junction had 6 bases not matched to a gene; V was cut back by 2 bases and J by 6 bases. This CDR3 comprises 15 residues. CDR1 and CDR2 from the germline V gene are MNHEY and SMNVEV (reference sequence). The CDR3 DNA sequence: TGTGCCAGCAGTTTAGCGGGAGGCGGGTTCAATGAGCAGTTCTTC. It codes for CASSLAGGGFNEQFF.

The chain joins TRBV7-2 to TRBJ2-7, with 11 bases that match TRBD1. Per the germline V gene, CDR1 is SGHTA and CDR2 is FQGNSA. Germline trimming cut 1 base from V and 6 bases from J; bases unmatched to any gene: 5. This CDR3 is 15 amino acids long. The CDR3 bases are TGTGCCAGCAGCTTAGTAGGGACAGGGGGTCTCGAGCAGTACTTC. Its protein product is CASSLVGTGGLEQYF.

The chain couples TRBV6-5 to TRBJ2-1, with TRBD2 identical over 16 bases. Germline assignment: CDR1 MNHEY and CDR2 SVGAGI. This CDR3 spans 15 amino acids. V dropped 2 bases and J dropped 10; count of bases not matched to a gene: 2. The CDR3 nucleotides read TGTGCCAGCAGTTACAGGGGACTAGCGGGAGGGGAGCAGTTCTTC. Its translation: CASSYRGLAGGEQFF.

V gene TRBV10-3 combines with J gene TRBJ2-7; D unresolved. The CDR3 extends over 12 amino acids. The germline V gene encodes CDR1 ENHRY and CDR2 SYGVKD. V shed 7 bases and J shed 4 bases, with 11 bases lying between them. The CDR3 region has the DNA TGTGCCATCAAGAGTCCCTCGTACGAGCAGTACTTC. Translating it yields CAIKSPSYEQYF.

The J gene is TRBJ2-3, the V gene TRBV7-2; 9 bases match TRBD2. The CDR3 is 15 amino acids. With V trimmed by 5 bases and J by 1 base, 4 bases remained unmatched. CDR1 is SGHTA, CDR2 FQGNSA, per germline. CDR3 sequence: CASSTRLAGTDTQYF. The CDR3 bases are TGTGCCAGCAGCACCCGACTAGCGGGCACAGATACGCAGTATTTT.

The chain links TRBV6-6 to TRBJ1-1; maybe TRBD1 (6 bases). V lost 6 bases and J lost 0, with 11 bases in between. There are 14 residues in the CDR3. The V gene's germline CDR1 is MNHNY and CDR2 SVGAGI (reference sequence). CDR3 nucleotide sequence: TGTGCCAGCAGGATGGACAGCCTGAACACTGAAGCTTTCTTT. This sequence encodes CASRMDSLNTEAFF.

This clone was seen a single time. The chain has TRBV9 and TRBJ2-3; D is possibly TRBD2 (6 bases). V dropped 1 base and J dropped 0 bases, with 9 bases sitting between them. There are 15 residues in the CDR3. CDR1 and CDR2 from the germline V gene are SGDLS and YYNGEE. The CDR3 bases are TGTGCCAGCAGCGTAACTAGCACTAGCACAGATACGCAGTATTTT. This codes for CASSVTSTSTDTQYF.

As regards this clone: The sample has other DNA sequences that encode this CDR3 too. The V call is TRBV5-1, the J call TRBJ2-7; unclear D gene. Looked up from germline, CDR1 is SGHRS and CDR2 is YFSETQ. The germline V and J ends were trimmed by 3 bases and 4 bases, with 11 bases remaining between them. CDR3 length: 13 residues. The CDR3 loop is CASSYVGRYEQYF. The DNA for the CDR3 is TGCGCCAGCAGCTACGTCGGCCGGTACGAGCAGTACTTC.

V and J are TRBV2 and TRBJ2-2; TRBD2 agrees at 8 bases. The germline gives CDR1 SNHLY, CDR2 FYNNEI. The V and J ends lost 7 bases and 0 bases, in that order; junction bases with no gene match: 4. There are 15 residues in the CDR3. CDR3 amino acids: CASNPTSANTGELFF. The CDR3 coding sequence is TGTGCCAGCAATCCGACTAGCGCGAACACCGGGGAGCTGTTTTTT.

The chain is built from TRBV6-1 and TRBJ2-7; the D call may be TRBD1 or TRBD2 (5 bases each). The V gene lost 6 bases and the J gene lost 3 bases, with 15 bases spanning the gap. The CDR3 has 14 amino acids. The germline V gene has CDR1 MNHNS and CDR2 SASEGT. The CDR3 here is CASRRERDGYEQYF. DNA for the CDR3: TGTGCCAGCAGAAGGGAACGGGACGGCTACGAGCAGTACTTC.

The DNA for the CDR3 is TGTGCCACCAGCAGAGATCAGTCAGGGGAGACCCAGTACTTC. The encoded protein is CATSRDQSGETQYF. The chain carries TRBV15 and TRBJ2-5, with D maybe TRBD1 (5 bases). CDR3 length: 14 amino acids. Trimming took 0 bases from V and 5 from J, leaving 10 bases between them. From germline, CDR1 is LNHNV and CDR2 YYDKDF (reference sequence).

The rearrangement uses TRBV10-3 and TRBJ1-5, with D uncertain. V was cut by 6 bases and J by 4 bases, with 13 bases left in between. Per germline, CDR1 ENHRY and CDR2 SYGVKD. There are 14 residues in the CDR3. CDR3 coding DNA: TGTGCCATCAGCCCCGTGGGTACAAATCAGCCCCAGCATTTT. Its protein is CAISPVGTNQPQHF.